This entry concerns a single T cell receptor (beta chain). Its antigen is unknown. These data belong to a study of beta chain features in type 1 diabetes. Study as a whole: Cell yields, gender and age were similar in healthy donors and patients. Whole-study findings and limits: Sequencing of cDNA might inflate the share of cells that strongly express TCR.

TCRB transcripts that were expressed got sequenced, as all of the isolated RNA had been reverse transcribed. The data were produced by immunoSEQ multiplex PCR, yet TCRdb's version contains in-frame clones alone and is incomplete. The sample consists of about 360,000 clones, around 12% of them appearing once. Material for sequencing was naive CD4+ T cells from blood. The TCR comes from a man between 18 and 35 years old in good health.

The CDR3 DNA reads as TGCGCCAGCAGCACAGGACAGGGGGCTGGAGAGACCCAGTACTTC. Translated, it gives CASSTGQGAGETQYF. The chain carries TRBV5-1 and TRBJ2-5, with 11 bases fitting TRBD1. Trimming cost V 4 bases and J 4 bases; bases outside gene matches: 6. This CDR3 has 15 residues. Germline assignment: CDR1 SGHRS and CDR2 YFSETQ. The full variable domain, with the rest looked up from reference TRBV5-1 and TRBJ2-5, is KAGVTQTPRYLIKTRGQQVTLSCSPISGHRSVSWYQQTPGQGLQFLFEYFSETQRNKGNFPGRFSGRQFSNSRSEMNVSTLELGDSALYLCASSTGQGAGETQYFGPGTRLLVL.